The 18 T cell receptor beta chains listed next were all sequenced from one sample in a study of T cells in tuberculosis. The assay was immunoSEQ multiplex PCR, and TCRdb's table has in-frame clones only and misses some. The sample lists roughly 35,000 clones; 90% to 95% were seen once. The sequenced material came from PBMCs. These receptor sequences come from a donor between 10 and 35 years old with latent tuberculosis or without tuberculosis infection. Some clones in this sample may be carry-over from other donors' samples.

This clone was observed once. This chain links TRBV10-3 with TRBJ2-3; 10 nucleotides agree with TRBD2. V shed 6 bases and J 0 bases; nucleotides not matched to a gene: 12. From germline, CDR1 is ENHRY and CDR2 SYGVKD. The CDR3 loop spans 18 amino acids. The CDR3 nucleotides are TGTGCCATCAGGCCTCAGGGACTAGCGAGGACTAGCACAGATACGCAGTATTTT. Its protein is CAIRPQGLARTSTDTQYF.

The chain has TRBV5-8 and TRBJ2-3, with 7 bases aligning to TRBD1. V was pared by 1 base and J by 1 base, with 9 bases of the junction left unmatched. Germline V gene lookup returns CDR1 SGHTS and CDR2 YDEGEE. The length of the CDR3 is 17 residues. CDR3 region: CASSLPRGRYRTDTQYF. In DNA, the CDR3 is TGTGCCAGCAGCTTGCCGAGGGGGCGATACCGCACAGATACGCAGTATTTT.

This clone has a single count. This CDR3 is CAWKRLARWDTQYF. In DNA form, the CDR3 reads TGTGCCTGGAAACGACTAGCAAGGTGGGATACGCAGTATTTT. The rearrangement joins TRBV30 to TRBJ2-3; TRBD2 aligns across 7 bases. Germline assignment: CDR1 GTSNPN and CDR2 SVGIG (reference sequence). The CDR3 runs to 14 residues. V lost 4 bases to trimming and J lost 6 bases; unmatched junction nucleotides: 10.

The chain recombines TRBV4-3 with TRBJ2-5, with D unresolved. The CDR3 consists of 9 residues. The germline V and J ends were trimmed by 11 bases and 3 bases, with 4 bases remaining between them. In germline, CDR1 is LGHNA, CDR2 YSLEER. CDR3 nucleotides: TGCGCCCCCGAAGAGACCCAGTACTTC. This codes for CAPEETQYF.

Only one count was recorded for this clone. The V and J genes are TRBV5-1 and TRBJ2-7, with TRBD2 matching over 9 bases. The germline V gene encodes CDR1 SGHRS and CDR2 YFSETQ. With V trimmed by 4 bases and J by 0 bases, 11 bases remained unmatched. CDR3 length equals 17 residues. The DNA of the CDR3 is TGCGCCAGCAGCCAGGACGCTAGCGGGGCGAGCTCCTACGAGCAGTACTTC. It is translated as CASSQDASGASSYEQYF. Filled out from reference TRBV5-1 and TRBJ2-7, the complete variable domain reads KAGVTQTPRYLIKTRGQQVTLSCSPISGHRSVSWYQQTPGQGLQFLFEYFSETQRNKGNFPGRFSGRQFSNSRSEMNVSTLELGDSALYLCASSQDASGASSYEQYFGPGTRLTVT.

This clone showed up just once. V and J are TRBV10-2 and TRBJ2-5, with 13 bases matching TRBD2. The V segment lost 0 bases and the J segment 3 bases; nucleotides outside the gene matches: 4. The CDR3 has 17 residues. Germline values: CDR1 WSHSY, CDR2 SAAADI. The DNA of the CDR3 is TGCGCCAGCAGTGAGTCGTGGACTAGCGGGGGCGAAGAGACCCAGTACTTC. Its protein is CASSESWTSGGEETQYF.

This chain uses TRBV7-9 with TRBJ1-2; 10 positions agree with TRBD1. The germline V gene has CDR1 SEHNR and CDR2 FQNEAQ (reference sequence). The CDR3 is made up of 18 amino acids. V gave up 5 bases and J gave up 5 bases; unmatched junction bases: 17. The CDR3 nucleotides are TGTGCCAGCAGCCCGCCCCTGACGACAGGGGGCGGGAGGTATGGCTACACCTTC. Residues: CASSPPLTTGGGRYGYTF.

Only one count was recorded for this clone. CDR3 region: CASSLTGTNQPQHF. CDR3 DNA sequence: TGTGCCAGCAGTTTAACAGGGACCAATCAGCCCCAGCATTTT. The rearrangement links TRBV27 to TRBJ1-5, with D possibly matching TRBD1 (6 bases). The CDR3 runs 14 residues. Trimming cost V 2 bases and J 3 bases, with 8 bases left between them. Germline CDR1 and CDR2: MNHEY and SMNVEV (reference sequence).

V gene TRBV7-8 combines with J gene TRBJ2-3; 14 bases agree with TRBD2. J was trimmed by 2 bases and V by 4 bases; bases with no gene match: 17. The CDR3 contains 21 residues. The germline gives CDR1 SGHVS, CDR2 FQNEAQ. The CDR3 loop reads CASSSEPVRLAGGLVTDTQYF. The CDR3 nucleotides read TGTGCCAGCAGCTCTGAACCGGTGAGACTAGCGGGGGGGCTGGTCACAGATACGCAGTATTTT.

V and J are TRBV6-5 and TRBJ1-2, with D uncertain. This CDR3 is 15 amino acids long. The germline CDR1 and CDR2 sequences are MNHEY and SVGAGI. The V end lost 0 bases, the J end lost 1 base, and 9 bases lay between the germline ends. CDR3 in DNA: TGTGCCAGCAGTTACTCCCGACTGGGTAACTATGGCTACACCTTC. Translating it yields CASSYSRLGNYGYTF.

CDR3 nucleotide sequence: TGCGCCAGCAGCTTTAACGACAGGTCTTATGGCTACACCTTC. This codes for CASSFNDRSYGYTF. This rearrangement joins TRBV5-1 to TRBJ1-2; D is perhaps TRBD1 (6 bases). This CDR3 comprises 14 residues. The V end lost 2 bases, the J end lost 5 bases, and 13 bases lay between the germline ends. The germline V gene has CDR1 SGHRS and CDR2 YFSETQ.

CDR3 sequence reads: CAWSPGDRAYGYTF. CDR3 nucleotides: TGTGCCTGGAGCCCGGGAGACAGGGCTTATGGCTACACCTTC. The chain combines TRBV30 with TRBJ1-2; 7 bases are shared with TRBD1. Trimming took 3 bases from V and 5 from J; bases not matched to a gene: 9. The CDR3 extends over 14 amino acids. The germline V gene has CDR1 GTSNPN and CDR2 SVGIG (reference sequence).

The chain joins TRBV18 to TRBJ2-4; the match to TRBD2 covers 8 bases. The CDR3 has 13 residues. Per the germline V gene, CDR1 is KGHSH and CDR2 is LQKENI. V lost 5 bases, J lost 9 bases, and 6 bases stayed unmatched. CDR3 bases: TGTGCCAGCTCATCAACTAGCGGCATCATTCAGTACTTC. This codes for CASSSTSGIIQYF.

The V gene is TRBV6-1, the J gene TRBJ1-3; D call uncertain. V lost 6 bases and J 2 bases, leaving 14 bases between the germline ends. The CDR3 runs to 15 residues. Germline lookup yields CDR1 MNHNS and CDR2 SASEGT. CDR3 residues: CASRTYDITGNTIYF. CDR3 DNA sequence: TGTGCCAGCAGAACCTACGACATTACTGGAAACACCATATATTTT.

The chain employs TRBV27 and TRBJ2-5, with D maybe TRBD1 (6 bases). V dropped 3 bases and J dropped 2 bases, with 10 bases sitting between them. This CDR3 is built from 14 residues. CDR1 and CDR2 from the germline V gene are MNHEY and SMNVEV (reference sequence). The CDR3 protein is CASSFRTAQETQYF. The CDR3 nucleotides are TGTGCCAGCAGTTTTAGGACAGCACAAGAGACCCAGTACTTC.

The rearrangement joins TRBV7-9 to TRBJ2-1, with 12 bases that match TRBD2. This CDR3 has 17 residues. Germline lookup yields CDR1 SEHNR and CDR2 FQNEAQ (reference sequence). The V gene end was trimmed by 4 bases and the J gene end by 9 bases; junction bases not matched to a gene: 13. The CDR3 loop reads CASSSTPPSGGAGEQFF. Written as DNA, the CDR3 is TGTGCCAGCAGCTCTACCCCTCCTAGCGGGGGGGCCGGTGAGCAGTTCTTC.

The chain joins TRBV4-3 to TRBJ2-3, with 8 bases lining up with TRBD1. The germline V gene has CDR1 LGHNA and CDR2 YSLEER. V trimming: 1 base; J trimming: 4 bases; junction bases outside the gene matches: 1. The CDR3 extends over 14 amino acids. CDR3 loop: CASSQGTGSDTQYF. Written as DNA, the CDR3 is TGCGCCAGCAGCCAAGGGACAGGGTCAGATACGCAGTATTTT.

CDR3 region: CASNPGGLAEAFF. CDR3 DNA sequence: TGCGCCAGCAACCCGGGGGGACTCGCTGAAGCTTTCTTT. The chain recombines TRBV5-1 with TRBJ1-1; maybe TRBD1 (5 bases). V lost 6 bases to trimming and J lost 6 bases, with 15 bases between them. Looked up from germline, CDR1 is SGHRS and CDR2 is YFSETQ. CDR3 length: 13 residues. Drawing the rest from reference TRBV5-1 and TRBJ1-1, the complete variable domain is KAGVTQTPRYLIKTRGQQVTLSCSPISGHRSVSWYQQTPGQGLQFLFEYFSETQRNKGNFPGRFSGRQFSNSRSEMNVSTLELGDSALYLCASNPGGLAEAFFGQGTRLTVV.